One TCR beta chain is described in this entry. The entry originates in a study of T cell responses to AZD1222 COVID-19 vaccine. The ends were cut back, 4 bases at V and 10 bases at J, with 8 bases in the middle. Germline CDR1 reads LGHDT; CDR2 reads YNNKEL (reference sequence). The CDR3 is 11 amino acids. The assay was immunoSEQ multiplex PCR, and TCRdb's table has in-frame clones only and misses some. The sample shows about 100,000 clones, about 89% of them seen only once. This specimen consisted of peripheral blood, obtained 28 days after the second AZD1222 dose. The chain links TRBV3-1 (or the pseudogene TRBV3-2) to TRBJ2-1, with D unresolved. The clonotype was recovered from an adult who received the AZD1222 COVID-19 vaccine. This CDR3 reads CASSLRGEQFF. As DNA, the CDR3 is TGTGCCAGCAGCCTAAGAGGAGAGCAGTTCTTC.